This is a list of T cell receptor beta chains from one sample in a study of T cell repertoires in cytomegalovirus infection. From the reads, TCRdb called clonotypes with MiXCR, one entry per CDR3 protein. The top ten clones hold about 39% of a sample with about 100,000 distinct CDR3 sequences, about 22% of them seen once. Sequenced sample: CD8+ T cells from PBMCs. The receptors stem from a human donor in good health (CMV status not recorded). Some clones in this sample may be carry-over from other donors' samples. Each CDR3 is given with its conserved first and last residue. D genes are given only for firm matches. Not every row has a clone size; where given, it reads once, few, many or a size class.

TRBD1,TRBJ2-1,TRBV19,many,CASTVQGERLSDEQFF,TGTGCCAGTACCGTACAGGGGGAGCGGTTATCGGATGAGCAGTTCTTC
.,TRBJ1-1,TRBV6-5,.,CASKLQGMNTEAFF,TGTGCCAGCAAACTGCAGGGGATGAACACTGAAGCTTTCTTT
TRBD2,TRBJ2-7,TRBV2,once,CATSGRAPYEQYF,TGTGCCACCAGCGGGAGGGCCCCCTACGAGCAGTACTTC
TRBD1,TRBJ2-5,TRBV12-3/TRBV12-4,.,CASRASQGAQETQYF,TGTGCCAGCAGGGCGAGTCAGGGGGCCCAAGAGACCCAGTACTTC
TRBD1,TRBJ1-5,TRBV10-2,few,CASSEGTGANQPQHF,TGCGCCAGCAGTGAAGGGACAGGGGCGAATCAGCCCCAGCATTTT
TRBD2,TRBJ2-7,TRBV27,few,CASSLGGQPNYEQYF,TGTGCCAGCAGTTTGGGAGGGCAACCAAACTACGAGCAGTACTTC
TRBD1,TRBJ1-2,TRBV15,many,CATSFDRGNYGYTF,TGTGCCACCAGCTTTGACAGGGGAAACTATGGCTACACCTTC
.,TRBJ2-5,TRBV5-1,.,CASSLVIATSQETQYF,TGCGCCAGCAGCTTGGTTATAGCCACCTCCCAAGAGACCCAGTACTTC
.,TRBJ2-1,TRBV12-3/TRBV12-4,many,CASSSQQGGNEQFF,TGTGCCAGCAGCTCCCAACAGGGTGGGAATGAGCAGTTCTTC
TRBD2,TRBJ2-5,TRBV20-1,.,CSAEGGGAETQYF,TGCAGTGCTGAAGGCGGGGGGGCGGAGACCCAGTACTTC
TRBD1,TRBJ2-7,TRBV9,few,CASSVHPGQGYEQYF,TGTGCCAGCAGCGTACATCCGGGACAGGGCTACGAGCAGTACTTC
TRBD1,TRBJ2-7,TRBV4-1,few,CASSLSGTGYYEQYF,TGCGCCAGCAGCCTATCCGGGACAGGGTACTACGAGCAGTACTTC
.,TRBJ1-2,TRBV29-1,.,CSVEDPREGTF,TGCAGCGTTGAAGATCCCAGGGAGGGCACCTTC
.,TRBJ2-7,TRBV28,few,CASSSSETDEQYF,TGTGCCAGCAGTTCCTCCGAAACCGACGAGCAGTACTTC
TRBD2,TRBJ2-7,TRBV12-3/TRBV12-4,few,CASSASGRNEQYF,TGTGCCAGCAGTGCTAGCGGCAGAAACGAGCAGTACTTC
TRBD2,TRBJ2-7,TRBV6-2/TRBV6-3,few,CASSNQGTSGSYEQYF,TGTGCCAGCAGTAACCAGGGGACTAGCGGCTCCTACGAGCAGTACTTC
TRBD1,TRBJ2-4,TRBV12-3/TRBV12-4,many,CASSLWDRGDIQYF,TGTGCCAGCAGTTTATGGGACAGGGGAGACATTCAGTACTTC
.,TRBJ1-2,TRBV19,few,CASSADFIGGYTF,TGTGCCAGTAGTGCCGACTTCATCGGGGGCTACACCTTC
TRBD1,TRBJ1-5,TRBV6-2/TRBV6-3,.,CASSRTGDGHQPQHF,TGTGCCAGCAGTCGGACAGGGGACGGACATCAGCCCCAGCATTTT
.,TRBJ2-5,TRBV7-9,.,CASSQGSGEETQYF,TGTGCCAGCAGCCAGGGATCGGGTGAAGAGACCCAGTACTTC
.,TRBJ2-7,TRBV5-1,.,CASSLEFLGGGYEQYF,TGCGCCAGCAGCTTGGAATTTTTGGGGGGTGGCTACGAGCAGTACTTC
.,TRBJ2-5,TRBV7-8,few,CASSLQGGGQETQYF,TGTGCCAGCAGCCTTCAAGGGGGAGGACAAGAGACCCAGTACTTC
TRBD2,TRBJ2-1,TRBV28,.,CASSFIGGAVNEQFF,TGTGCCAGCAGTTTTATCGGGGGGGCAGTCAATGAGCAGTTCTTC
.,TRBJ2-5,TRBV5-6,few,CASSLSHQETQYF,TGTGCCAGCAGCTTGAGTCACCAAGAGACCCAGTACTTC
.,TRBJ2-7,TRBV7-2,few,CASSLGSQLASYEQYF,TGTGCCAGCAGCTTAGGCAGTCAACTGGCCTCCTACGAGCAGTACTTC
.,TRBJ1-1,TRBV24-1,few,CATSPGNTEAFF,TGTGCCACCAGCCCAGGGAACACTGAAGCTTTCTTT
TRBD1,TRBJ1-1,TRBV6-2/TRBV6-3,.,CASSLLQGAIEAFF,TGTGCCAGCAGTTTACTACAGGGGGCGATTGAAGCTTTCTTT
TRBD1,TRBJ2-7,TRBV28,many,CASSSGQGNEQYF,TGTGCCAGCAGTTCGGGACAGGGCAACGAGCAGTACTTC
.,TRBJ2-1,TRBV9,.,CASGRSSYNEQFF,TGTGCCAGCGGCCGGAGCTCCTACAATGAGCAGTTCTTC
TRBD1,TRBJ2-3,TRBV4-1,few,CASSQVEPGQGSDTQYF,TGCGCCAGCAGCCAAGTTGAACCGGGACAGGGCTCAGATACGCAGTATTTT
.,TRBJ1-3,TRBV28,few,CASSQRGSSGNTIYF,TGTGCCAGCAGTCAGAGGGGGAGCTCTGGAAACACCATATATTTT
TRBD2,TRBJ2-1,TRBV7-2,few,CASSPGLAANEQFF,TGTGCCAGCAGCCCGGGACTAGCGGCCAATGAGCAGTTCTTC